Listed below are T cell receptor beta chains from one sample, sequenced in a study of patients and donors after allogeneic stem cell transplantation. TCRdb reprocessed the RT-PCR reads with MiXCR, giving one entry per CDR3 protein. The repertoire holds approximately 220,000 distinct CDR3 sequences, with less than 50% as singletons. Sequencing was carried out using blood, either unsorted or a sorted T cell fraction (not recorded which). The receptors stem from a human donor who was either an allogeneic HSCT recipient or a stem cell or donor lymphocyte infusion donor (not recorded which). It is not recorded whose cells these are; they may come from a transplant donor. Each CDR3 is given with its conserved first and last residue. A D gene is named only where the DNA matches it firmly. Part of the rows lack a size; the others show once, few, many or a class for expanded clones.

CDR3 protein: CASSGGGFNEKLFF
CDR3 DNA: TGCGCCAGCAGCGGAGGGGGCTTTAATGAAAAACTGTTTTTT
J gene: TRBJ1-4
V gene: TRBV5-1
D gene: TRBD1
clone size: few

CDR3 protein: CASSFVTNYGYTF
CDR3 DNA: TGTGCCAGCAGCTTTGTAACAAACTATGGCTACACCTTC
J gene: TRBJ1-2
V gene: TRBV11-2
D gene: .
clone size: few

CDR3 protein: CASSHPGQGVYPDTEAFF
CDR3 DNA: TGCGCCAGCAGCCACCCGGGACAGGGGGTTTACCCCGACACTGAAGCTTTCTTT
J gene: TRBJ1-1
V gene: TRBV4-1
D gene: TRBD1
clone size: .

CDR3 protein: CASSLSYRGPDTQYF
CDR3 DNA: TGTGCCAGCAGTTTATCGTACAGGGGGCCAGATACGCAGTATTTT
J gene: TRBJ2-3
V gene: TRBV27
D gene: TRBD1
clone size: .

CDR3 protein: CASSTDGNSYNEQFF
CDR3 DNA: TGTGCCAGCAGCACGGACGGGAACTCCTACAATGAGCAGTTCTTC
J gene: TRBJ2-1
V gene: TRBV11-2
D gene: .
clone size: .

CDR3 protein: CASSLRGVQGKLFF
CDR3 DNA: TGTGCCAGCAGCTTAAGGGGTGTGCAGGGAAAACTGTTTTTT
J gene: TRBJ1-4
V gene: TRBV7-2
D gene: .
clone size: .

CDR3 protein: CASSLVLRWGTDTQYF
CDR3 DNA: TGTGCCAGCAGCTTAGTTCTGCGTTGGGGGACAGATACGCAGTATTTT
J gene: TRBJ2-3
V gene: TRBV7-9
D gene: .
clone size: .

CDR3 protein: CASSGTPGNTIYF
CDR3 DNA: TGCGCCAGCAGCGGGACACCTGGAAACACCATATATTTT
J gene: TRBJ1-3
V gene: TRBV5-1
D gene: .
clone size: .

CDR3 protein: CASSRPASGGTDTQYF
CDR3 DNA: TGTGCCAGCAGTCGGCCGGCTAGCGGGGGCACAGATACGCAGTATTTT
J gene: TRBJ2-3
V gene: TRBV12-3/TRBV12-4
D gene: TRBD2
clone size: few

CDR3 protein: CASSPARGVSNQPQHF
CDR3 DNA: TGTGCCAGCTCCCCCGCAAGGGGAGTTAGCAATCAGCCCCAGCATTTT
J gene: TRBJ1-5
V gene: TRBV28
D gene: .
clone size: .

CDR3 protein: CSATDRVRQPQHF
CDR3 DNA: TGCAGTGCTACGGACAGGGTCCGACAGCCCCAGCATTTT
J gene: TRBJ1-5
V gene: TRBV20-1
D gene: TRBD1
clone size: .

CDR3 protein: CASSLGAGDAFF
CDR3 DNA: TGTGCCAGCAGCTTAGGCGCAGGGGACGCTTTCTTT
J gene: TRBJ1-1
V gene: TRBV7-9
D gene: .
clone size: .

CDR3 protein: CASSLSRVYRGYTF
CDR3 DNA: TGTGCCAGCAGTTTATCGAGAGTGTACCGTGGCTACACCTTC
J gene: TRBJ1-2
V gene: TRBV27
D gene: .
clone size: few

CDR3 protein: CASSAGGGYGYTF
CDR3 DNA: TGTGCCAGCAGTGCCGGGGGCGGCTATGGCTACACCTTC
J gene: TRBJ1-2
V gene: TRBV12-3/TRBV12-4
D gene: .
clone size: .

CDR3 protein: CASSGDRPTGELFF
CDR3 DNA: TGTGCCAGCAGTGGCGACAGGCCCACCGGGGAGCTGTTTTTT
J gene: TRBJ2-2
V gene: TRBV2
D gene: .
clone size: .

CDR3 protein: CASSEDVGSGEQYF
CDR3 DNA: TGTGCCAGCAGTGAAGATGTAGGGAGTGGCGAGCAGTACTTC
J gene: TRBJ2-7
V gene: TRBV2
D gene: .
clone size: once

CDR3 protein: CASSQTGATNEKLFF
CDR3 DNA: TGTGCCAGCAGCCAAACAGGGGCAACTAATGAAAAACTGTTTTTT
J gene: TRBJ1-4
V gene: TRBV7-2
D gene: TRBD1
clone size: few

CDR3 protein: CASSLATGGTEVFF
CDR3 DNA: TGTGCCAGCAGCTTAGCGACAGGGGGGACAGAAGTTTTCTTT
J gene: TRBJ1-1
V gene: TRBV7-8
D gene: TRBD1
clone size: .

CDR3 protein: CAISERPSYGYTF
CDR3 DNA: TGTGCCATCAGTGAACGTCCTTCCTATGGCTACACCTTC
J gene: TRBJ1-2
V gene: TRBV10-3
D gene: .
clone size: few

CDR3 protein: CASSLLDQPQHF
CDR3 DNA: TGTGCCAGCAGTTTACTCGATCAGCCCCAGCATTTT
J gene: TRBJ1-5
V gene: TRBV12-3/TRBV12-4
D gene: .
clone size: few

CDR3 protein: CATRPGQGTEKLFF
CDR3 DNA: TGTGCCACCCGCCCAGGACAGGGTACGGAAAAACTGTTTTTT
J gene: TRBJ1-4
V gene: TRBV10-3
D gene: TRBD1
clone size: .

CDR3 protein: CASSLVRRGNTQYF
CDR3 DNA: TGTGCCAGCAGCTTAGTCAGAAGAGGTAATACGCAGTATTTT
J gene: TRBJ2-3
V gene: TRBV7-9
D gene: .
clone size: .

CDR3 protein: CASSLRDLQETQYF
CDR3 DNA: TGTGCCAGCAGCCTCAGGGATCTCCAAGAGACCCAGTACTTC
J gene: TRBJ2-5
V gene: TRBV5-6
D gene: .
clone size: .

CDR3 protein: CASSFDWDPRYNEQFF
CDR3 DNA: TGTGCCAGCAGTTTCGACTGGGACCCGAGGTACAATGAGCAGTTCTTC
J gene: TRBJ2-1
V gene: TRBV27
D gene: .
clone size: .

CDR3 protein: CASRDTSSGNTIYF
CDR3 DNA: TGTGCCAGCAGGGACACTAGCTCTGGAAACACCATATATTTT
J gene: TRBJ1-3
V gene: TRBV6-1
D gene: .
clone size: .

CDR3 protein: CASLLSPTFPSYSNQPQHF
CDR3 DNA: TGTGCCAGCCTACTTAGCCCCACTTTTCCTTCTTATAGCAATCAGCCCCAGCATTTT
J gene: TRBJ1-5
V gene: TRBV7-7
D gene: .
clone size: .

CDR3 protein: CASELQENSPLHF
CDR3 DNA: TGTGCCAGCGAACTACAAGAGAATTCACCCCTCCACTTT
J gene: TRBJ1-6
V gene: TRBV28
D gene: .
clone size: few

CDR3 protein: CASSKSLGDYEQYF
CDR3 DNA: TGCGCCAGTTCCAAAAGTCTGGGGGACTACGAGCAGTACTTC
J gene: TRBJ2-7
V gene: TRBV5-1
D gene: .
clone size: .

CDR3 protein: CASSLSGGTNQPQHF
CDR3 DNA: TGTGCCAGCAGTTTATCGGGTGGGACTAATCAGCCCCAGCATTTT
J gene: TRBJ1-5
V gene: TRBV12-3/TRBV12-4
D gene: .
clone size: .

CDR3 protein: CASSQVGVGPQHF
CDR3 DNA: TGCGCCAGCAGCCAAGTGGGGGTTGGGCCCCAGCATTTT
J gene: TRBJ1-5
V gene: TRBV4-1
D gene: .
clone size: few

CDR3 protein: CASSQASVKWSSYEQYF
CDR3 DNA: TGCGCCAGCAGCCAAGCATCAGTCAAGTGGAGCTCCTACGAGCAGTACTTC
J gene: TRBJ2-7
V gene: TRBV4-1
D gene: .
clone size: few

CDR3 protein: CASSQRGAGGYTF
CDR3 DNA: TGTGCCAGCAGCCAACGGGGGGCGGGTGGCTACACCTTC
J gene: TRBJ1-2
V gene: TRBV4-2
D gene: .
clone size: .

CDR3 protein: CASRRAGTSLEKLFF
CDR3 DNA: TGCGCCAGCAGGCGAGCCGGGACAAGTTTGGAAAAACTGTTTTTT
J gene: TRBJ1-4
V gene: TRBV5-1
D gene: .
clone size: .

CDR3 protein: CSAPRLAGDQETQYF
CDR3 DNA: TGCAGTGCTCCCCGACTAGCGGGGGATCAAGAGACCCAGTACTTC
J gene: TRBJ2-5
V gene: TRBV20-1
D gene: TRBD2
clone size: .

CDR3 protein: CASSYSGRGSGYGYTF
CDR3 DNA: TGTGCCAGCAGTTACTCAGGGAGGGGATCTGGCTATGGCTACACCTTC
J gene: TRBJ1-2
V gene: TRBV6-6
D gene: .
clone size: .

CDR3 protein: CASSEVWTSGGDTQYF
CDR3 DNA: TGTGCCAGCAGTGAAGTGTGGACTAGCGGGGGAGATACGCAGTATTTT
J gene: TRBJ2-3
V gene: TRBV6-1
D gene: TRBD2
clone size: .

CDR3 protein: CASSYTGTGYTEAFF
CDR3 DNA: TGTGCCAGCAGTTATACCGGGACAGGGTACACTGAAGCTTTCTTT
J gene: TRBJ1-1
V gene: TRBV6-2/TRBV6-3
D gene: TRBD1
clone size: .

CDR3 protein: CASETVVQGVGELFF
CDR3 DNA: TGTGCCAGCGAGACGGTCGTACAGGGGGTCGGGGAGCTGTTTTTT
J gene: TRBJ2-2
V gene: TRBV21-1
D gene: .
clone size: .

CDR3 protein: CSAREAGESSYGYTF
CDR3 DNA: TGCAGTGCTAGAGAGGCAGGAGAGTCGAGCTATGGCTACACCTTC
J gene: TRBJ1-2
V gene: TRBV20-1
D gene: .
clone size: .

CDR3 protein: CSVSGSDTQYF
CDR3 DNA: TGCAGCGTTAGTGGGTCAGATACGCAGTATTTT
J gene: TRBJ2-3
V gene: TRBV29-1
D gene: .
clone size: .

CDR3 protein: CASSYSNRGPTNEKLFF
CDR3 DNA: TGTGCCAGCAGCTACAGCAATAGGGGGCCGACTAATGAAAAACTGTTTTTT
J gene: TRBJ1-4
V gene: TRBV7-9
D gene: TRBD1
clone size: .

CDR3 protein: CASRRQGPFTNYGYTF
CDR3 DNA: TGTGCCAGCCGTAGACAGGGACCCTTTACTAACTATGGCTACACCTTC
J gene: TRBJ1-2
V gene: TRBV21-1
D gene: .
clone size: few

CDR3 protein: CAISESLDRAHEQFF
CDR3 DNA: TGTGCCATCAGTGAGTCGCTCGACAGGGCCCATGAGCAGTTCTTC
J gene: TRBJ2-1
V gene: TRBV10-3
D gene: TRBD1
clone size: .

CDR3 protein: CASSQDGGDTEAFF
CDR3 DNA: TGTGCCAGCAGCCAAGACGGAGGGGACACTGAAGCTTTCTTT
J gene: TRBJ1-1
V gene: TRBV3-1
D gene: .
clone size: .

CDR3 protein: CASSLVNTIYF
CDR3 DNA: TGTGCCAGCAGTTTGGTGAACACCATATATTTT
J gene: TRBJ1-3
V gene: TRBV12-3/TRBV12-4
D gene: .
clone size: .

CDR3 protein: CSARGGANTEAFF
CDR3 DNA: TGCAGTGCTAGAGGGGGGGCGAACACTGAAGCTTTCTTT
J gene: TRBJ1-1
V gene: TRBV20-1
D gene: .
clone size: .

CDR3 protein: CASSLSGRTNEKLFF
CDR3 DNA: TGCGCCAGCAGCTTATCGGGGAGAACGAATGAAAAACTGTTTTTT
J gene: TRBJ1-4
V gene: TRBV5-1
D gene: .
clone size: few

CDR3 protein: CASTPWDGSNQPQHF
CDR3 DNA: TGTGCCAGCACCCCTTGGGACGGTAGCAATCAGCCCCAGCATTTT
J gene: TRBJ1-5
V gene: TRBV6-1
D gene: .
clone size: .

CDR3 protein: CASSQDHGLVAMNTEAFF
CDR3 DNA: TGCGCCAGCAGCCAAGATCATGGCCTGGTAGCTATGAACACTGAAGCTTTCTTT
J gene: TRBJ1-1
V gene: TRBV4-3
D gene: .
clone size: .

CDR3 protein: CASSPPDWSSTDTQYF
CDR3 DNA: TGTGCCAGCAGCCCGCCAGACTGGTCTAGCACAGATACGCAGTATTTT
J gene: TRBJ2-3
V gene: TRBV7-2
D gene: .
clone size: .

CDR3 protein: CASSSEAASYEQYF
CDR3 DNA: TGTGCCAGCAGTTCCGAGGCAGCTTCCTACGAGCAGTACTTC
J gene: TRBJ2-7
V gene: TRBV12-3/TRBV12-4
D gene: .
clone size: few

CDR3 protein: CASSYRRGGSDEQFF
CDR3 DNA: TGTGCCAGCAGTTATCGCCGCGGGGGAAGCGATGAGCAGTTCTTC
J gene: TRBJ2-1
V gene: TRBV12-3/TRBV12-4
D gene: TRBD2
clone size: many

CDR3 protein: CASSGSGEGYNEQFF
CDR3 DNA: TGTGCCAGCAGTGGCTCTGGGGAGGGCTACAATGAGCAGTTCTTC
J gene: TRBJ2-1
V gene: TRBV6-1
D gene: TRBD2
clone size: .

CDR3 protein: CASSLTTGQGSYTF
CDR3 DNA: TGTGCCAGCAGTTTAACCACCGGCCAGGGGAGCTACACCTTC
J gene: TRBJ1-2
V gene: TRBV12-3/TRBV12-4
D gene: .
clone size: few

CDR3 protein: CASSLLAANQPQHF
CDR3 DNA: TGTGCCAGCAGTTTATTAGCGGCGAATCAGCCCCAGCATTTT
J gene: TRBJ1-5
V gene: TRBV27
D gene: .
clone size: .

CDR3 protein: CASSLAANTDTQYF
CDR3 DNA: TGTGCCAGCAGCTTAGCCGCGAACACAGATACGCAGTATTTT
J gene: TRBJ2-3
V gene: TRBV7-9
D gene: .
clone size: .

CDR3 protein: CASSIGLGDTQYF
CDR3 DNA: TGTGCCAGCAGCATCGGGTTGGGAGATACGCAGTATTTT
J gene: TRBJ2-3
V gene: TRBV7-9
D gene: .
clone size: .

CDR3 protein: CASSFTPTSGNTIYF
CDR3 DNA: TGTGCCAGCAGCTTCACCCCTACGTCTGGAAACACCATATATTTT
J gene: TRBJ1-3
V gene: TRBV11-2
D gene: .
clone size: .

CDR3 protein: CSASTLAGVNTGELFF
CDR3 DNA: TGCAGTGCTAGTACTCTAGCGGGGGTGAACACCGGGGAGCTGTTTTTT
J gene: TRBJ2-2
V gene: TRBV20-1
D gene: TRBD2
clone size: .